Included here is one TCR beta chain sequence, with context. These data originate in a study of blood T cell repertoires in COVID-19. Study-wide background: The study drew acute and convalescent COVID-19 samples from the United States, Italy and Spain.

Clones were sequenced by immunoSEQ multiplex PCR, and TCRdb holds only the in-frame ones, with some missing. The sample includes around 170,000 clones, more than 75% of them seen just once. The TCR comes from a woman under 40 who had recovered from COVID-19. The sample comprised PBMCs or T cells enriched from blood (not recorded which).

The CDR3 DNA follows: TGTGCCAGTAGTGTACCTAGGGGGAACACTGAAGCTTTCTTT. Translated: CASSVPRGNTEAFF. This chain connects TRBV19 to TRBJ1-1, with D possibly being TRBD1 (5 bases). V was shortened by 5 bases and J by 1 base, with 11 bases between the two germline ends. Germline CDR1 is LNHDA and CDR2 is SQIVND (reference sequence). The CDR3 is 14 amino acids. Based on the CDR3 plus reference TRBV19 and TRBJ1-1, the full variable domain is DGGITQSPKYLFRKEGQNVTLSCEQNLNHDAMYWYRQDPGQGLRLIYYSQIVNDFQKGDIAEGYSVSREKKESFPLTVTSAQKNPTAFYLCASSVPRGNTEAFFGQGTRLTVV.